Listed here is a single T cell receptor beta chain. Its antigen remains unidentified. This sample was taken from a study of T cells expressing NK-cell markers. About the research overall: In the group of eight sequenced donors, seven were HCMV-seropositive and one was seronegative.

The CDR3 is 14 amino acids. Looked up from germline, CDR1 is WSHSY and CDR2 is SAAADI. Study-wide findings and caveats: These clonotypes also led the CD3+CD56-NKG2C+ fraction in a few donors. Dominant NKG2C+ clonotype frequencies of roughly 1.0-7.5% of CD8+ T cells were measured in over five donors. It is unclear if expanded NKG2C-expressing clones target HCMV antigens.

TCRdb reprocessed the 5' RACE reads and keeps a single row for each CDR3 protein, giving no DNA. The sample's table shows about 440,000 distinct CDR3 sequences. Sequenced input: blood T cells: a sorted CD56 or NKG2C T cell subset, CD4+ or CD8+ T cells, or bulk PBMC T cells (not recorded which). V is TRBV10-2 and J is TRBJ2-7; the TCRdb D gene call, TRBD1, has no DNA to confirm it. This receptor was taken from a woman aged 18 to 69 in good health. The chain's CDR3 is CASSEGTASYEQYF.